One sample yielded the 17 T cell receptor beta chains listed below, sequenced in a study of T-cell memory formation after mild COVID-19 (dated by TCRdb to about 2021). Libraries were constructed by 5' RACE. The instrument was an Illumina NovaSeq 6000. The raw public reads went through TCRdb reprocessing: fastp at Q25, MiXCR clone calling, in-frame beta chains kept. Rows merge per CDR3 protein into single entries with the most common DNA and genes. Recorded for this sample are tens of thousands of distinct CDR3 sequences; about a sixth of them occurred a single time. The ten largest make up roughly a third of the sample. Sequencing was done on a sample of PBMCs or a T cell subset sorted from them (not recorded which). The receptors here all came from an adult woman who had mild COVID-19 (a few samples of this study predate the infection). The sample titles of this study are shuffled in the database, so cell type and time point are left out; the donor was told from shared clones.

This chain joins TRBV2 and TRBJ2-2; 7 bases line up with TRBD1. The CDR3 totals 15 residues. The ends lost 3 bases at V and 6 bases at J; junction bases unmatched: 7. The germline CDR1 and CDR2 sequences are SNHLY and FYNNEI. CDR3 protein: CASSDGTVISGELFF. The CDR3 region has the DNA TGTGCCAGCAGTGATGGGACAGTAATATCCGGGGAGCTGTTTTTT.

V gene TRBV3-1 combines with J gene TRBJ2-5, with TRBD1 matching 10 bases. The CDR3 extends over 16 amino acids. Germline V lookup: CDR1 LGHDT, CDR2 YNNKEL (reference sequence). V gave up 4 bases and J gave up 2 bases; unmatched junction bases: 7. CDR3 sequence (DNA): TGTGCCAGCAGCCCCCGGGACAGGGGCCCACAAGAGACCCAGTACTTC. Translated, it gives CASSPRDRGPQETQYF.

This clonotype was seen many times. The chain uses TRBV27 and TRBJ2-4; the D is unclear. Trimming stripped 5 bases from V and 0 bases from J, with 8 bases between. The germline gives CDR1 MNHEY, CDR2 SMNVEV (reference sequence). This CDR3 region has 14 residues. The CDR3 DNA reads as TGTGCCAGCAGTCCTTTGATAGCCAAAAACATTCAGTACTTC. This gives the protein CASSPLIAKNIQYF.

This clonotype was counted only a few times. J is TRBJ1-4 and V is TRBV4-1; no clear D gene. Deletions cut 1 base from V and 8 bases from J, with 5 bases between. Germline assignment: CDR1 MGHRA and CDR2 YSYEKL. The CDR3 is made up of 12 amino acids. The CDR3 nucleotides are TGCGCCAGCAGCCAAGTGGGGGAAAAACTGTTTTTT. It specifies CASSQVGEKLFF.

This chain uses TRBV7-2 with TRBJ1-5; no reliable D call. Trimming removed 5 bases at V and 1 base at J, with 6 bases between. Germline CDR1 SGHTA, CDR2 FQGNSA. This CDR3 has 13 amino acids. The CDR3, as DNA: TGTGCCAGCAGCGGTACCAGCAATCAGCCCCAGCATTTT. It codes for CASSGTSNQPQHF. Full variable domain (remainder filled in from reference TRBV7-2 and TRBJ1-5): GAGVSQSPSNKVTEKGKDVELRCDPISGHTALYWYRQSLGQGLEFLIYFQGNSAPDKSGLPSDRFSAERTGGSVSTLTIQRTQQEDSAVYLCASSGTSNQPQHFGDGTRLSIL.

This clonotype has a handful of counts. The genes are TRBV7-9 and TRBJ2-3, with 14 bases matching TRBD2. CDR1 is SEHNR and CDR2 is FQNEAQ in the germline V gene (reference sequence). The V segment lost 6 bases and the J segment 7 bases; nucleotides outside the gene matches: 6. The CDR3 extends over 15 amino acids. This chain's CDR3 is CASSPGLAGVHTQYF. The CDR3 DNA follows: TGTGCCAGCAGTCCGGGACTAGCGGGAGTTCATACGCAGTATTTT.

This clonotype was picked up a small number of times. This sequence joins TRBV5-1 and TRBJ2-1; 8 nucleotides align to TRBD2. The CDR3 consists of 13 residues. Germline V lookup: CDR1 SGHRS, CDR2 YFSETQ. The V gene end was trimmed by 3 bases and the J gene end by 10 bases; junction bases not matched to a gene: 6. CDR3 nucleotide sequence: TGCGCCAGCAGCTCAGCGGGAGTCGGAGAGCAGTTCTTC. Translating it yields CASSSAGVGEQFF.

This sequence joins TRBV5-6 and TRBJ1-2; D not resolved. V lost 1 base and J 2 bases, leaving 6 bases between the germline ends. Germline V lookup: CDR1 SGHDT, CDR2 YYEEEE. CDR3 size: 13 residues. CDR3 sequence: CASSLTENYGYTF. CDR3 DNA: TGTGCCAGCAGCTTGACAGAGAACTATGGCTACACCTTC.

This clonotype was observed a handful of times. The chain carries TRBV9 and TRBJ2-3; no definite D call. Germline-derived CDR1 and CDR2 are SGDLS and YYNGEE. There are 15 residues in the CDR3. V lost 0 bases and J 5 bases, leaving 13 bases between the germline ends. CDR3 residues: CASSVGEAVGDTQYF. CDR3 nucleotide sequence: TGTGCCAGCAGCGTAGGTGAAGCCGTCGGAGATACGCAGTATTTT.

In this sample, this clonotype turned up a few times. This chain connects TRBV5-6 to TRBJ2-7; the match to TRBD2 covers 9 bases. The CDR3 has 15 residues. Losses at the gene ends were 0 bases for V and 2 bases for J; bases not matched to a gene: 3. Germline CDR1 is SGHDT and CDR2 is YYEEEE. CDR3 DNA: TGTGCCAGCAGCTTGGGCAGCGGGGGGACCTACGAGCAGTACTTC. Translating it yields CASSLGSGGTYEQYF. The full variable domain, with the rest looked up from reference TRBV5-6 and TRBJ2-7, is DAGVTQSPTHLIKTRGQQVTLRCSPKSGHDTVSWYQQALGQGPQFIFQYYEEEERQRGNFPDRFSGHQFPNYSSELNVNALLLGDSALYLCASSLGSGGTYEQYFGPGTRLTVT.

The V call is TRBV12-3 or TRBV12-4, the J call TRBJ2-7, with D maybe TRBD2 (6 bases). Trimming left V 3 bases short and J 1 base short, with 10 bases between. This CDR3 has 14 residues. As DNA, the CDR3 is TGTGCCAGCAGTTTGCGCGGGGCGTCCTACGAGCAGTACTTC. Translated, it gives CASSLRGASYEQYF.

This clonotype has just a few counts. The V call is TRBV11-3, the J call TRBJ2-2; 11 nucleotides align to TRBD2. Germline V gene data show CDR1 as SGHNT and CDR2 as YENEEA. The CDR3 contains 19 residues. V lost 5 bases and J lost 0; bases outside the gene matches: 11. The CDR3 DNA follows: TGTGCCAGCAGCCAAGGTAGCGGGAGGGCCGTTACGAACACCGGGGAGCTGTTTTTT. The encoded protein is CASSQGSGRAVTNTGELFF.

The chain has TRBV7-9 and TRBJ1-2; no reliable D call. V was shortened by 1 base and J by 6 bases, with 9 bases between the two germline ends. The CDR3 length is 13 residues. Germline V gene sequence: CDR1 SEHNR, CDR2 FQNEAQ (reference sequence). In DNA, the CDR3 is TGTGCCAGCAGCTTAGACTTCCAGAATGGCTACACCTTC. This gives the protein CASSLDFQNGYTF. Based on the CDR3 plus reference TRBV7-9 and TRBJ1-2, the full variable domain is DTGVSQNPRHKITKRGQNVTFRCDPISEHNRLYWYRQTLGQGPEFLTYFQNEAQLEKSRLLSDRFSAERPKGSFSTLEIQRTEQGDSAMYLCASSLDFQNGYTFGSGTRLTVV.

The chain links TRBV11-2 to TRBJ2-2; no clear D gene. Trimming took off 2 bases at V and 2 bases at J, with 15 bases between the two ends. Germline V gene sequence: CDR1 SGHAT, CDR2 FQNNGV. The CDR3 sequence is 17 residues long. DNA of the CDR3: TGTGCCAGCAGCTTAAGGGTAACGGCACCAAACACCGGGGAGCTGTTTTTT. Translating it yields CASSLRVTAPNTGELFF.

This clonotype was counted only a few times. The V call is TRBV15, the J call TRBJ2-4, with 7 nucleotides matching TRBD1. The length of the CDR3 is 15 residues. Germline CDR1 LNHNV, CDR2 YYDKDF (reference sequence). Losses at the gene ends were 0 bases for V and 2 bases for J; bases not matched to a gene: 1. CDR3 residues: CATSRERGPKNIQYF. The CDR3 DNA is TGTGCCACCAGCAGAGAAAGGGGGCCCAAAAACATTCAGTACTTC.

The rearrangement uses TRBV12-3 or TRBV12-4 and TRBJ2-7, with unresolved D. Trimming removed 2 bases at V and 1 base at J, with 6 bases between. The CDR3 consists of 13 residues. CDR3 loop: CASSLLPSYEQYF. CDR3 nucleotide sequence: TGTGCCAGCAGTTTACTACCATCCTACGAGCAGTACTTC.

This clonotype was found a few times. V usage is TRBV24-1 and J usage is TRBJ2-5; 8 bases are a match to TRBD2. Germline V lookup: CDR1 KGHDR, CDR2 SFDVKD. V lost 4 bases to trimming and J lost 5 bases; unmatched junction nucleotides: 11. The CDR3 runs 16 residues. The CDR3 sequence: CATSDRYRAGGETQYF. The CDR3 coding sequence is TGTGCCACCAGTGACCGGTACAGGGCGGGAGGCGAGACCCAGTACTTC.